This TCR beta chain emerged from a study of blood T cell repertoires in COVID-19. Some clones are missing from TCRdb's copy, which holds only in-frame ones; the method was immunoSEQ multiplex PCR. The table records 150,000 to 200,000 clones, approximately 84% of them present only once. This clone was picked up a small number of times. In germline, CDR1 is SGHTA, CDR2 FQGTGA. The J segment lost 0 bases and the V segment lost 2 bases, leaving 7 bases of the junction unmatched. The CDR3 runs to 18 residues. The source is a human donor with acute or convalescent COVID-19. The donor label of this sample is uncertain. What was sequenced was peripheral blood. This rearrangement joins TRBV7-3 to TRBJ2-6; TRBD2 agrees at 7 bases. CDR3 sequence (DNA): TGTGCCAGCAGCTTATGGGCTGGGGGGGGCTCTGGGGCCAACGTCCTGACTTTC. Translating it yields CASSLWAGGGSGANVLTF.